The 22 T cell receptor beta chains below all came from one sample that was sequenced in a study of lymphopenia after photon versus proton radiotherapy. Generated by immunoSEQ multiplex PCR, the TCRdb table keeps only in-frame clones and is missing some. The sample has about 160,000 clones; more than 85% are singletons. Sequenced material: peripheral blood, taken from a patient treated with photon-based radiotherapy. The receptors here all came from a man aged 50 to 60 with gastric cancer.

The V gene is TRBV19, the J gene TRBJ1-4; possible D gene TRBD1, 5 bases. Germline V lookup: CDR1 LNHDA, CDR2 SQIVND (reference sequence). The length of the CDR3 is 15 residues. V was shortened by 6 bases and J by 8 bases, with 19 bases between the two germline ends. In nucleotides, the CDR3 is TGTGCCAGTAGCCTTCTCTCGGGGGGAGTAGAAAAACTGTTTTTT. Protein: CASSLLSGGVEKLFF.

This chain connects TRBV29-1 to TRBJ1-5, with no clear D. CDR1 and CDR2 from the germline V gene are SQVTM and ANQGSEA. V was trimmed by 3 bases and J by 0 bases, leaving 9 bases between them. The CDR3 is 14 residues long. This chain's CDR3 is CSVELLDSNQPQHF. CDR3 bases: TGCAGCGTTGAGTTATTGGATAGCAATCAGCCCCAGCATTTT.

The V gene is TRBV15, the J gene TRBJ2-7; 10 bases align to TRBD2. The CDR3 runs to 19 residues. V was pared by 0 bases and J by 4 bases, with 15 bases of the junction left unmatched. Germline CDR1 LNHNV, CDR2 YYDKDF (reference sequence). The DNA of the CDR3 is TGTGCCACCAGCAGAGATAGGTACCGAACGCTAGCGGGAGCTTACGAGCAGTACTTC. This gives the protein CATSRDRYRTLAGAYEQYF.

The chain couples TRBV30 to TRBJ2-6; the match to TRBD1 covers 9 bases. Germline V gene lookup returns CDR1 GTSNPN and CDR2 SVGIG (reference sequence). CDR3 length: 17 amino acids. V dropped 2 bases and J dropped 0; count of bases not matched to a gene: 5. CDR3 in amino acids: CAWSRGTGYSGANVLTF. The CDR3 DNA follows: TGTGCCTGGAGTCGCGGGACAGGGTACTCTGGGGCCAACGTCCTGACTTTC.

The chain carries TRBV7-2 and TRBJ2-1; the match to TRBD2 covers 9 bases. V dropped 5 bases and J dropped 3; count of bases not matched to a gene: 5. The CDR3 covers 15 residues. The germline CDR1 and CDR2 sequences are SGHTA and FQGNSA. The CDR3, as DNA: TGTGCCAGCAGCAACGGAGCGGGAGGCTACAATGAGCAGTTCTTC. This gives the protein CASSNGAGGYNEQFF.

The chain carries TRBV7-6 and TRBJ1-4; 8 positions agree with TRBD1. Germline CDR1 and CDR2: SGHVS and FNYEAQ. V shed 6 bases and J 7 bases; nucleotides not matched to a gene: 7. CDR3 size: 14 residues. The CDR3 DNA reads TGTGCCAGCAGTTGGACAGGGACGGGTGAAAAACTGTTTTTT. Protein sequence: CASSWTGTGEKLFF.

This clone appeared once. The genes are TRBV14 and TRBJ2-7; a weak D match, TRBD2 (5 bases). Germline V gene lookup returns CDR1 SGHDN and CDR2 FVKESK. Trimming shortened V by 1 base and J by 6 bases, and 16 bases separated the two germline ends. CDR3 length: 15 amino acids. This CDR3 is CASSQVDGMGGEQYF. In DNA, the CDR3 is TGTGCCAGCAGCCAAGTCGACGGGATGGGCGGCGAGCAGTACTTC.

J is TRBJ2-7 and V is TRBV27; unclear D gene. The V gene lost 0 bases and the J gene lost 4 bases, with 10 bases spanning the gap. This CDR3 has 14 residues. Germline lookup yields CDR1 MNHEY and CDR2 SMNVEV (reference sequence). This CDR3 reads CASSLSIRSYEQYF. The CDR3 region has the DNA TGTGCCAGCAGTTTATCAATCAGGTCGTACGAGCAGTACTTC.

This clone was picked up one time. The chain recombines TRBV18 with TRBJ2-7; D might be TRBD2 (5 bases). The germline V gene has CDR1 KGHSH and CDR2 LQKENI. This CDR3 has 15 amino acids. V shed 2 bases and J shed 4 bases, with 15 bases lying between them. CDR3 bases: TGTGCCAGCTCACCAGAGCGGCCCAATTATTACGAGCAGTACTTC. Its protein product is CASSPERPNYYEQYF.

As regards this clone: Within the sample, other DNA sequences also encode this same CDR3. This chain joins TRBV27 and TRBJ2-2; D not resolved. The V end was cut by 3 bases, the J end by 5 bases, with 4 bases between. CDR1 is MNHEY, CDR2 SMNVEV, per germline (reference sequence). The CDR3 totals 12 residues. CDR3 nucleotides: TGTGCCAGCAGTTTTAATACCGGGGAGCTGTTTTTT. Translation gives CASSFNTGELFF.

As DNA, the CDR3 is TGTGCCAGTAGTACCCTCGCACAGGGAAACTATGGCTACACCTTC. It codes for CASSTLAQGNYGYTF. The chain combines TRBV19 with TRBJ1-2, with D possibly TRBD1 on 6 matching bases. The CDR3 contains 15 residues. The germline V gene encodes CDR1 LNHDA and CDR2 SQIVND (reference sequence). Trimming shortened V by 4 bases and J by 2 bases, and 14 bases separated the two germline ends. Drawing the rest from reference TRBV19 and TRBJ1-2, the complete variable domain is DGGITQSPKYLFRKEGQNVTLSCEQNLNHDAMYWYRQDPGQGLRLIYYSQIVNDFQKGDIAEGYSVSREKKESFPLTVTSAQKNPTAFYLCASSTLAQGNYGYTFGSGTRLTVV.

The V and J genes are TRBV2 and TRBJ2-3; 8 bases map to TRBD2. The trim removed 11 bases at V and 0 bases at J, leaving 4 bases unmatched. This CDR3 is built from 13 residues. Germline CDR1 is SNHLY and CDR2 is FYNNEI. The CDR3 is CAGQRESTDTQYF. As DNA, the CDR3 is TGTGCCGGCCAGCGGGAGAGCACAGATACGCAGTATTTT.

The gene calls are TRBV6-6 and TRBJ2-7; D call uncertain. CDR3 length: 14 residues. With 6 bases removed from V and 4 bases from J, the gap between germline ends came to 16 bases. Germline loops: CDR1 MNHNY, CDR2 SVGAGI (reference sequence). CDR3 loop: CASRPSGGWYEQYF. The CDR3 nucleotides read TGTGCCAGCAGACCTTCAGGTGGATGGTACGAGCAGTACTTC.

The chain combines TRBV7-9 with TRBJ2-2; D may be TRBD2 (6 bases). There are 15 residues in the CDR3. Germline V gene lookup returns CDR1 SEHNR and CDR2 FQNEAQ (reference sequence). V was trimmed by 0 bases and J by 6 bases, leaving 11 bases between them. CDR3 DNA: TGTGCCAGCAGCTTAGCCGGGGGTTACGCCGGGGAGCTGTTTTTT. Amino acid sequence: CASSLAGGYAGELFF.

The chain recombines TRBV10-3 with TRBJ1-4, with 10 bases matching TRBD1. The germline CDR1 and CDR2 sequences are ENHRY and SYGVKD. Trimming removed 9 bases from V and 8 bases from J; junction bases left unmatched: 3. The CDR3 length is 12 residues. The CDR3 DNA reads TGTGCCATACGGGACAGGGGAGAAAAACTGTTTTTT. Its translation is CAIRDRGEKLFF.

The chain joins TRBV9 to TRBJ2-7; tentatively, D is TRBD1 or TRBD2 (5 bases each). CDR3 length: 15 residues. Germline CDR1 and CDR2: SGDLS and YYNGEE. V lost 4 bases, J lost 1 base, and 15 bases lay in between. CDR3 sequence: CASSPPGTGSYEQYF. DNA for the CDR3: TGTGCCAGCAGCCCCCCCGGGACCGGTTCCTACGAGCAGTACTTC.

In this sample, this clone turned up a few times. This chain uses TRBV4-2 with TRBJ1-1; 8 nucleotides match TRBD1. Germline CDR1 reads LGHNA; CDR2 reads YNFKEQ. V trimming: 6 bases; J trimming: 3 bases; junction bases outside the gene matches: 6. The CDR3 consists of 14 residues. The CDR3 sequence: CASSPQGADTEAFF. CDR3 nucleotides: TGTGCCAGCAGTCCCCAGGGGGCGGACACTGAAGCTTTCTTT.

The V call is TRBV4-3, the J call TRBJ2-2; the match to TRBD2 covers 7 bases. The CDR3 contains 17 residues. The germline V gene encodes CDR1 LGHNA and CDR2 YSLEER. V lost 4 bases and J lost 2; bases outside the gene matches: 10. The CDR3 nucleotides are TGCGCCAGCAGCCCAAAAGGAGCGGGAACTAACACCGGGGAGCTGTTTTTT. Residues: CASSPKGAGTNTGELFF.

This chain connects TRBV7-2 to TRBJ2-3; 9 nucleotides match TRBD2. V gave up 5 bases and J gave up 5 bases; unmatched junction bases: 8. Germline CDR1 and CDR2: SGHTA and FQGNSA. The CDR3 sequence is 15 residues long. The CDR3 spells CASSLSSGIGDTQYF. CDR3 sequence (DNA): TGTGCCAGCAGCCTATCTAGCGGGATAGGAGATACGCAGTATTTT.

The chain carries TRBV6-1 and TRBJ2-1; 9 bases are a match to TRBD1. The germline V gene encodes CDR1 MNHNS and CDR2 SASEGT. The junction had 6 bases not matched to a gene; V was cut back by 4 bases and J by 2 bases. The CDR3 runs to 16 residues. The CDR3 loop reads CASSAIGTGPYNEQFF. Here the CDR3 DNA reads TGTGCCAGCAGTGCAATCGGGACAGGGCCCTACAATGAGCAGTTCTTC.

The gene calls are TRBV7-8 and TRBJ2-1; TRBD2 aligns across 7 bases. The germline CDR1 and CDR2 sequences are SGHVS and FQNEAQ. This CDR3 has 18 residues. The ends lost 1 base at V and 0 bases at J; junction bases unmatched: 9. Here the CDR3 reads CASSLGGPLADSYNEQFF. The CDR3 DNA is TGTGCCAGCAGCTTAGGGGGCCCCCTAGCGGACTCCTACAATGAGCAGTTCTTC.

The chain carries TRBV15 and TRBJ2-3; 7 bases match TRBD1. V was clipped by 0 bases and J by 2 bases; unmatched bases: 8. This CDR3 is built from 17 residues. Per germline, CDR1 LNHNV and CDR2 YYDKDF (reference sequence). CDR3 DNA: TGTGCCACCAGCAGAGACACCGGGACAGCAAACACAGATACGCAGTATTTT. It translates to CATSRDTGTANTDTQYF.